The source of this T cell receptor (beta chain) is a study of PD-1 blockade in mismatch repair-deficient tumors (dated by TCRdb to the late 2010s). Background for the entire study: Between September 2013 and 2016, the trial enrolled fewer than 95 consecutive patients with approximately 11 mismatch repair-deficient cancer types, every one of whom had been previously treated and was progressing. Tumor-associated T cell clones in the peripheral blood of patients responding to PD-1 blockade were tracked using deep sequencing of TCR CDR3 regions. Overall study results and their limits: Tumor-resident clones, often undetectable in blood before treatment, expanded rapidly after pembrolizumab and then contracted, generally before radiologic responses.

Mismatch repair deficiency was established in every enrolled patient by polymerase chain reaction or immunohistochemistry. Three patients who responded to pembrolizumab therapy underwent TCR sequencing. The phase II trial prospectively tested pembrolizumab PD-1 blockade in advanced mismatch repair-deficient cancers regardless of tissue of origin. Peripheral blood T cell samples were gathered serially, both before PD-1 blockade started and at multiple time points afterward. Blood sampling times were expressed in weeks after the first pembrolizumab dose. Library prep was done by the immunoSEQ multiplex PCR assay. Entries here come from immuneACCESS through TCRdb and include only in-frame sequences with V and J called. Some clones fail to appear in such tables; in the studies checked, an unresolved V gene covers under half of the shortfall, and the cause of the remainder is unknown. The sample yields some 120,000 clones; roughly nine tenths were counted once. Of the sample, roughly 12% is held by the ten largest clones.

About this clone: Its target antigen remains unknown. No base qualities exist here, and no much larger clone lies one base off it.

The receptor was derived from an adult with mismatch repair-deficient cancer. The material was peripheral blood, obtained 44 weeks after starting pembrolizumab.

In nucleotide form, the sequence is TGTGCCAGCAATACAGGGGGCGATGGCTACACCTTC. It translates to CASNTGGDGYTF. The rearrangement joined TRBV14 to TRBJ1-2, and TRBD1 aligns with 9 junction nucleotides. Trimming accounts for 7 bases at V and 6 bases at J, while the number of junction bases matched to no gene is 3. From cysteine to phenylalanine, the CDR3 is 12 amino acids long. Here the CDR3 DNA is all that survives: 36 bases in frame from base 1. The germline V gene gives CDR1 as SGHDN and CDR2 as FVKESK.